What follows describes a single TCR beta chain. This sample was taken from a study of T cell responses to AZD1222 COVID-19 vaccine. V lost 4 bases and J lost 4, with 13 bases in between. The CDR3 totals 14 residues. CDR1 is MDHEN, CDR2 SYDVKM, per germline. Sequencing was performed with immunoSEQ multiplex PCR; in TCRdb, only in-frame clones are kept and a portion is missing. The table includes about 99,000 clones, over 90% detected once. The specimen was peripheral blood, collected on day 0 of AZD1222 vaccination. The receptor was derived from an adult in good health. The chain is built from TRBV28 and TRBJ2-5; a weak D match, TRBD2 (6 bases). The CDR3 here is CASSSRDFGETQYF. The CDR3 region has the DNA TGTGCCAGCAGTTCCCGGGACTTTGGAGAGACCCAGTACTTC.